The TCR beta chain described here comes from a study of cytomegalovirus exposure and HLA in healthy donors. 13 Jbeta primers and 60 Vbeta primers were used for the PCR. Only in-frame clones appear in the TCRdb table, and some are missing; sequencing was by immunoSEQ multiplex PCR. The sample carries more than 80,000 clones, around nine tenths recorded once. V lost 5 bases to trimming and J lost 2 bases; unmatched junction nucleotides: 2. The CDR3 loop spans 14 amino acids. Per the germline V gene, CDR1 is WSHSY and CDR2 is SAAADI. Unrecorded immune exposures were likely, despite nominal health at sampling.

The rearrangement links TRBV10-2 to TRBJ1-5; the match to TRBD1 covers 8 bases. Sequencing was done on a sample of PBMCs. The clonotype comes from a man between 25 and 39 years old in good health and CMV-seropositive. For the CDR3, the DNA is TGCGCCAGCAGTCCGGACAGGGGCAATCAGCCCCAGCATTTT. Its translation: CASSPDRGNQPQHF.